Following are 7 T cell receptor beta chains from one sample sequenced in a study of blood T cell repertoires in COVID-19. The table came from immunoSEQ multiplex PCR; TCRdb's copy has only in-frame clones and leaves some out. Seen here are fewer than 250,000 clones, about 82% observed once, and the top ten hold approximately 0.97%. Sample: peripheral blood. These receptors came from a man aged 55 to 70 with COVID-19, enrolled during active disease.

The chain has TRBV18 and TRBJ1-6, with TRBD1 matching 8 bases. V gave up 4 bases and J gave up 5 bases; unmatched junction bases: 7. The CDR3 length is 16 residues. In germline, CDR1 is KGHSH, CDR2 LQKENI. The CDR3 protein is CASSLTGVLDNSPLHF. The CDR3 DNA is TGTGCCAGCTCACTGACAGGGGTTCTTGATAATTCACCCCTCCACTTT.

This rearrangement joins TRBV15 to TRBJ1-4; D remains ambiguous. Germline V lookup: CDR1 LNHNV, CDR2 YYDKDF (reference sequence). The CDR3 contains 12 residues. Deletions cut 6 bases from V and 7 bases from J, with 9 bases between. The DNA for the CDR3 is TGTGCCACCAGTCCCTCGGGTGAAAAACTGTTTTTT. Residues: CATSPSGEKLFF.

V gene TRBV3-1 (or the pseudogene TRBV3-2) combines with J gene TRBJ1-3; D is possibly TRBD1 (6 bases). The CDR3 runs to 15 residues. Germline V gene sequence: CDR1 LGHDT, CDR2 YNNKEL (reference sequence). V shed 5 bases and J shed 1 base, with 12 bases lying between them. The CDR3, as DNA: TGTGCCAGCAGCGAAACCAGGGGATCTGGAAACACCATATATTTT. Translated: CASSETRGSGNTIYF.

This chain joins TRBV6-5 and TRBJ2-3; D might be TRBD1 (6 bases). Trimming cost V 8 bases and J 0 bases, with 15 bases left between them. Germline CDR1 MNHEY, CDR2 SVGAGI. The CDR3 length is 15 residues. The CDR3 loop reads CASFQPGHSTDTQYF. CDR3 DNA: TGTGCCAGCTTTCAGCCGGGACATAGCACAGATACGCAGTATTTT.

The chain combines TRBV7-8 with TRBJ2-2, with D maybe TRBD2 (5 bases). The CDR3 covers 12 residues. The germline CDR1 and CDR2 sequences are SGHVS and FQNEAQ. V was clipped by 3 bases and J by 8 bases, with 7 bases between them. The chain's CDR3 is CASSFSGGELFF. CDR3 bases: TGTGCCAGCAGCTTCTCGGGGGGGGAGCTGTTTTTT.

The genes are TRBV16 and TRBJ2-5, with 7 nucleotides matching TRBD2. Looked up from germline, CDR1 is KGHSY and CDR2 is FQNENV. Losses at the gene ends were 0 bases for V and 5 bases for J; bases not matched to a gene: 6. This CDR3 spans 15 amino acids. The DNA of the CDR3 is TGTGCCAGCAGCCAATCGACGGGGCGGGGGGAGACCCAGTACTTC. This sequence encodes CASSQSTGRGETQYF.

The genes are TRBV7-9 and TRBJ1-2; D not resolved. Germline V gene data show CDR1 as SEHNR and CDR2 as FQNEAQ (reference sequence). Trimming shortened V by 3 bases and J by 2 bases, and 16 bases separated the two germline ends. CDR3 length: 16 amino acids. CDR3 protein: CASSFDPAGGNYGYTF. CDR3 DNA sequence: TGTGCCAGCAGCTTTGATCCCGCAGGCGGGAACTATGGCTACACCTTC.